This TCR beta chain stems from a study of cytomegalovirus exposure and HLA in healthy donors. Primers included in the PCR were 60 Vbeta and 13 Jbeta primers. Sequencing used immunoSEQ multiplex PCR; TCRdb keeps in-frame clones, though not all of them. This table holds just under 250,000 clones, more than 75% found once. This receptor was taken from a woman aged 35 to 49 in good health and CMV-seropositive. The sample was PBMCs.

CDR3 nucleotides: TGTGCCAGCAGCGTATCCCGGGGGGCATCAGATACGCAGTATTTT. This gives the protein CASSVSRGASDTQYF. The rearrangement links TRBV9 to TRBJ2-3; possibly TRBD2 for D (7 bases). V lost 1 base and J lost 4, with 13 bases in between. CDR1 SGDLS and CDR2 YYNGEE come from the germline V gene. The CDR3 covers 15 residues.